The clone carrying this T cell receptor beta chain has a count of ten or more. What it binds is not known. This record belongs to a study of T-cell reconstitution after alpha-beta-depleted transplantation in children. Findings of the study overall: It was surviving recipient T cells and thymic progenitors that gave some patients high TCRbeta diversity at day 60. Several hundred expanded graft clones reportedly were the source of alpha-beta T cells about two months after transplant. Most T-cell counts and diversity one year after the transplant came from T cells that were newly produced.

Construction of the TCRbeta library involved unique molecular identifiers. Using its own MiXCR run on the PCR reads, TCRdb lists one record per CDR3 protein. Seen here are 280,000 or so distinct CDR3 sequences, roughly 10% observed once, and the top ten hold about a quarter. Germline CDR1 reads DFQATT; CDR2 reads SNEGSKA (reference sequence). The CDR3 is made up of 13 amino acids. Between the trimmed V and J ends, which lost 3 bases and 7 bases, there was a span of 16 bases. This clonotype was obtained from a male patient aged 2-15 years who had a stem cell transplant for chronic granulomatous disease, so the T cells may come from the graft donor. Source: peripheral blood, taken 180 days after TCRalphabeta/CD19-depleted stem cell transplant. This chain joins TRBV20-1 and TRBJ2-7; D may be TRBD1 (5 bases). CDR3 sequence: CSASPGQGAEQYF. CDR3 bases: TGCAGTGCTAGTCCGGGCCAGGGTGCAGAGCAGTACTTC.